This entry is about one T cell receptor beta chain. Germline V gene data show CDR1 as KGHDR and CDR2 as SFDVKD. Trimming removed 4 bases at V and 2 bases at J, with 20 bases between. The CDR3 sequence is 17 residues long. The sample is drawn from a study of blood T cell repertoires in COVID-19. This table comes from immunoSEQ multiplex PCR, and its TCRdb copy is limited to in-frame clones, with some not included. The sample has just under 80,000 clones, 82% seen once. This clonotype was sampled from a woman in her sixties or seventies with acute or convalescent COVID-19. The source material was peripheral blood. The V and J genes are TRBV24-1 and TRBJ2-7; D is perhaps TRBD1 (5 bases). In DNA, the CDR3 is TGTGCCACCAGTGAAGGTTCCAAAAAGACAGTTACCTACGAGCAGTACTTC. Translating it yields CATSEGSKKTVTYEQYF.